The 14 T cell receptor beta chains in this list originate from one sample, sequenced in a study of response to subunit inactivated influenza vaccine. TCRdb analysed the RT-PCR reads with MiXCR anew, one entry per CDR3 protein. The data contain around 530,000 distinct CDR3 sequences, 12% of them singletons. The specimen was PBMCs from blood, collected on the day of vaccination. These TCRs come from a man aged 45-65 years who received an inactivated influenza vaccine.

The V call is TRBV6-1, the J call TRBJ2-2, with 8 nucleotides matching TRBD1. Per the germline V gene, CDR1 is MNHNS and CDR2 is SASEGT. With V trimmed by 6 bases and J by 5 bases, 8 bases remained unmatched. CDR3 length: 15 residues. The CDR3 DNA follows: TGTGCCAGCAGGCTTCAGGGGGCGCGAACCGGGGAGCTGTTTTTT. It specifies CASRLQGARTGELFF.

CDR3 nucleotide sequence: TGCAGCGGGGGGACGGCCAGCTCCGGGGAGCTGTTTTTT. It encodes CSGGTASSGELFF. The gene calls are TRBV29-1 and TRBJ2-2; either TRBD1 or TRBD2 may fit D (5 bases each). The CDR3 totals 13 residues. The V gene lost 7 bases and the J gene lost 6 bases, with 15 bases spanning the gap. CDR1 is SQVTM and CDR2 is ANQGSEA in the germline V gene.

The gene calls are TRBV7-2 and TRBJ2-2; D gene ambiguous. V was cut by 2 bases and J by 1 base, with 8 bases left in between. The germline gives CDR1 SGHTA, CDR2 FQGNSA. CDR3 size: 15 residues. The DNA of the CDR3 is TGTGCCAGCAGCTTACTGTCGAGGAACACCGGGGAGCTGTTTTTT. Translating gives CASSLLSRNTGELFF.

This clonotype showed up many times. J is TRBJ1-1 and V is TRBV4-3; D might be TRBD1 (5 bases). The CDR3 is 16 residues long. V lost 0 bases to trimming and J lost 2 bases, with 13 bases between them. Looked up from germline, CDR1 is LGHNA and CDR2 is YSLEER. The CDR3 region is CASSQDQAGTNTEAFF. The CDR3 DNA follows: TGCGCCAGCAGCCAAGATCAGGCCGGGACCAACACTGAAGCTTTCTTT.

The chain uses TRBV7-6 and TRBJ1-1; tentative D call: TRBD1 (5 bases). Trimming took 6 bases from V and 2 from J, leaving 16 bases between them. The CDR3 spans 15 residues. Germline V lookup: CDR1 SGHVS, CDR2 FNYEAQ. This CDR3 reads CASRPDRDPNTEAFF. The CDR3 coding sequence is TGTGCCAGCAGACCTGACCGGGACCCAAACACTGAAGCTTTCTTT. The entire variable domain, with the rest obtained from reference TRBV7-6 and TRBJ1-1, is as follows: GAGVSQSPRYKVTKRGQDVALRCDPISGHVSLYWYRQALGQGPEFLTYFNYEAQQDKSGLPNDRFSAERPEGSISTLTIQRTEQRDSAMYRCASRPDRDPNTEAFFGQGTRLTVV.

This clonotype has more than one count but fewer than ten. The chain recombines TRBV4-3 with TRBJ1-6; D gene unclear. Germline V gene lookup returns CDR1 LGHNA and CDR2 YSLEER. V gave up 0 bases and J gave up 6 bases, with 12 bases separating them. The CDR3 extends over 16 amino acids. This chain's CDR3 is CASSQDGSVRNSPLHF. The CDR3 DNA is TGCGCCAGCAGCCAAGATGGAAGTGTACGTAATTCACCCCTCCACTTT.

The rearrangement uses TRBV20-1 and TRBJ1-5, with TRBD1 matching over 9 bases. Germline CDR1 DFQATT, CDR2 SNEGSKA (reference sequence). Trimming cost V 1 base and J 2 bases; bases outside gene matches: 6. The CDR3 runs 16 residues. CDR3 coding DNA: TGCAGTGCTAGAGCCGCTGACAGGGGGGGCAATCAGCCCCAGCATTTT. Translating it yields CSARAADRGGNQPQHF.

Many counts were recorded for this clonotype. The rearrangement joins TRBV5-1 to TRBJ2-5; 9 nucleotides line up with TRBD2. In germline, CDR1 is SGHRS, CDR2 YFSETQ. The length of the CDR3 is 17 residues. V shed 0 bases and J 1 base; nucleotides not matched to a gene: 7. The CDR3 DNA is TGCGCCAGCAGCTTGGCCGTAGCGGGGGACCTCCAAGAGACCCAGTACTTC. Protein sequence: CASSLAVAGDLQETQYF.

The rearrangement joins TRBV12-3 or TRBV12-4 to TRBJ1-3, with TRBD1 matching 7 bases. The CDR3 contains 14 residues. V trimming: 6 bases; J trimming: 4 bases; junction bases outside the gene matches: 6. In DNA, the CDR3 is TGTGCCAGCAGCGTACAGGGGTTCGGAAACACCATATATTTT. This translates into CASSVQGFGNTIYF.

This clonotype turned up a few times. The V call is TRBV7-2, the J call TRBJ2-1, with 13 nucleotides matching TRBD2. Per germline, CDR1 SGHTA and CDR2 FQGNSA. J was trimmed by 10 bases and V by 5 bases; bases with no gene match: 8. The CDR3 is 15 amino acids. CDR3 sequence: CASSKGLAGAREQFF. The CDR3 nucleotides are TGTGCCAGCAGCAAAGGACTAGCGGGGGCCCGAGAGCAGTTCTTC.

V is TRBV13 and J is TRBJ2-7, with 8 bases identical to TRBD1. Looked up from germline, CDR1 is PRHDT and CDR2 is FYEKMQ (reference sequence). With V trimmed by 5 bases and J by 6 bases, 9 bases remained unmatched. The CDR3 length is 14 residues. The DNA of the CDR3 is TGTGCCAGCAGCCTAAGGACAGGGAAGGGCGAGCAGTACTTC. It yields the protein CASSLRTGKGEQYF.

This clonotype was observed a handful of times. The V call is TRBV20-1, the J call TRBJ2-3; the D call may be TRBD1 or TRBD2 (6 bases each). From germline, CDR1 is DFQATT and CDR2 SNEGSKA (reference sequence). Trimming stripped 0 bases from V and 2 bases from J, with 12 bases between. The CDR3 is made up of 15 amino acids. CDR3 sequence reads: CSAREGGRYTDTQYF. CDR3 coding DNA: TGCAGTGCTAGAGAGGGGGGCCGGTACACAGATACGCAGTATTTT.

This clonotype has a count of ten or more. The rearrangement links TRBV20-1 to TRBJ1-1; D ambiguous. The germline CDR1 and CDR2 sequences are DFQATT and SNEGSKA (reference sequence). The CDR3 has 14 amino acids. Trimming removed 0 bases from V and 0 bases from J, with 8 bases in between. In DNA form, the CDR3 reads TGCAGTGCTAGAGAGGTTTTGGTGAACACTGAAGCTTTCTTT. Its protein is CSAREVLVNTEAFF.

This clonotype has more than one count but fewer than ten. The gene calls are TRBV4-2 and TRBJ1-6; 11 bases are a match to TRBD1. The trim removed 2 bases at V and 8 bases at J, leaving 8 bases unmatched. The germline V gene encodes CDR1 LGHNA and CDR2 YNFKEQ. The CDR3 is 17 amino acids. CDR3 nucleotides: TGTGCCAGCAGCCAACTACGATCGGGACAGGGGGATTCACCCCTCCACTTT. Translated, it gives CASSQLRSGQGDSPLHF.